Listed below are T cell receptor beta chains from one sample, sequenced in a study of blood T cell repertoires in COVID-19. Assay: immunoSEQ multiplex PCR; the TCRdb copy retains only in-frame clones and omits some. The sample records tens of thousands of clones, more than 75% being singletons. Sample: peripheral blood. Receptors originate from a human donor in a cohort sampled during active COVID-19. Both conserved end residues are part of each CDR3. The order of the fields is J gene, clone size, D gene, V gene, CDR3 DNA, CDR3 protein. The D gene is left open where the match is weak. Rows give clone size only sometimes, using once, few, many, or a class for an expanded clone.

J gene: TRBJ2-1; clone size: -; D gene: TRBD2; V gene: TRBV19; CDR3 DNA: TGTGCCAGTAGTATCCGACTAGCGGGGGGCTATGAGCAGTTCTTC; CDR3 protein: CASSIRLAGGYEQFF
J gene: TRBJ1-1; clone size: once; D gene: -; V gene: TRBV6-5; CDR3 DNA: TGTGCCAGCAGTTGGGAAAGGGGGGGGAACACTGAAGCTTTCTTT; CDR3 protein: CASSWERGGNTEAFF
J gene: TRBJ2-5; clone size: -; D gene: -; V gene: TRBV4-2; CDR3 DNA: TGTGCCAGCAGCCAGTCCCCCGGCGGGGCCGGGGGGACCCAGTACTTC; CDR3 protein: CASSQSPGGAGGTQYF
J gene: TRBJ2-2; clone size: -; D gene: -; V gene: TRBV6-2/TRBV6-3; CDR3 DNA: TGTGCCAGCAGTTACGAGGCCCCCGGGAACACCGGGGAGCTGTTTTTT; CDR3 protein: CASSYEAPGNTGELFF
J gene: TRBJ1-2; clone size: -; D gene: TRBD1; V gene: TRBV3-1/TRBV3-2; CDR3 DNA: TGTGCCAGCAGCCAAGGCCCCGGGCAGGGGGCGGGTGGCTACACCTTC; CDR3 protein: CASSQGPGQGAGGYTF
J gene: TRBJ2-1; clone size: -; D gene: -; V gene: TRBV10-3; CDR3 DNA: TGTGCCATCAGTGAAGGGGGTGGAAATGAGCAGTTCTTC; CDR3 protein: CAISEGGGNEQFF
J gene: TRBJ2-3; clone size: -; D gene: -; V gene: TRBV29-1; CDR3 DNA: TGCAGCGTTGAAGATTCGCAGATACCAGATACGCAGTATTTT; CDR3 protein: CSVEDSQIPDTQYF
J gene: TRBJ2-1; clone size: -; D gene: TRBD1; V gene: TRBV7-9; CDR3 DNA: TGTGCCAGCAGACTGGGACAGGGAAATCTACGGGAGTTCTTC; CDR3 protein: CASRLGQGNLREFF
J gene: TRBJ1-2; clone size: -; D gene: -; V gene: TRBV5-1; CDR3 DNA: TGCGCCAGCAGCCCGGGGACATTTCCTAACTATGGCTACACCTTC; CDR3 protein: CASSPGTFPNYGYTF
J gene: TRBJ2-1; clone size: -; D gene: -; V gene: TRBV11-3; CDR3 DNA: TGTGCCAGCAGCTTAGGCGTAGCATCCTACAATGAGCAGTTCTTC; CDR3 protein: CASSLGVASYNEQFF
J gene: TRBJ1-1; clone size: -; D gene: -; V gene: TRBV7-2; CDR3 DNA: TGTGCCAGCAGCTTAGCGGTTTCAGACTACACTGAAGCTTTCTTT; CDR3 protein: CASSLAVSDYTEAFF
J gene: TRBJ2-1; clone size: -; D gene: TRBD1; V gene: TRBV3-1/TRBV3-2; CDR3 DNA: TGTGCCAGCAGCCACGGTCCTCAGGGGGCGACGGGATACAATGAGCAGTTCTTC; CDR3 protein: CASSHGPQGATGYNEQFF
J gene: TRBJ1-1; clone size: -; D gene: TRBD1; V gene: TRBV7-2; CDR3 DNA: TGTGCCAGCAGCCTGGGACAGGGGCCTGAAGCTTTCTTT; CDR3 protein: CASSLGQGPEAFF
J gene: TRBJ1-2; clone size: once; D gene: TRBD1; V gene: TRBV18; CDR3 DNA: TGTGCCAGCTCACCCGAGACAGGGGAAACCTTC; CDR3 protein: CASSPETGETF
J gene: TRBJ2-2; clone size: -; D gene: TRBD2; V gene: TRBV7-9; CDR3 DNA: TGTGCCAGCAGCGAGCGCGGGGGGTTCACCGGGGAGCTGTTTTTT; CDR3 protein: CASSERGGFTGELFF
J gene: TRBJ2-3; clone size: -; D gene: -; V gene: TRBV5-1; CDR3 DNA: TGCGCCAGCAGCTTGGAAGGGGTGGGAACAGATACGCAGTATTTT; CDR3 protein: CASSLEGVGTDTQYF
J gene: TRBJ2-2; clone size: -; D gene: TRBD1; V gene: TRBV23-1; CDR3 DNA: TGCGCCAGCAGTCAACCCGGGACAGGGAGCACCGGGGAGCTGTTTTTT; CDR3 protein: CASSQPGTGSTGELFF
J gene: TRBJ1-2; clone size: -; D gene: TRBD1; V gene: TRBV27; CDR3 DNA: TGTGCCAGCAGTTTAATCAGGGGGATAGGCTACACCTTC; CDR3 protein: CASSLIRGIGYTF
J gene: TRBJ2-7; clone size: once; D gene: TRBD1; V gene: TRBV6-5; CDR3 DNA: TGTGCCAGCAATACCCTACAGGGGATACCCTACGAGCAGTACTTC; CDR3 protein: CASNTLQGIPYEQYF